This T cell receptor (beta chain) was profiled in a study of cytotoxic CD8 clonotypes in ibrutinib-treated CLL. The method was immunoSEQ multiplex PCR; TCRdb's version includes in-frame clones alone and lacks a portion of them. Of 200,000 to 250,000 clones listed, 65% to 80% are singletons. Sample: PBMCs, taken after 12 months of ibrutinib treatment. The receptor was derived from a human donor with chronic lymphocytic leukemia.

The CDR3 loop is CASSNGGRGGRSEQFF. The CDR3 DNA reads TGTGCCAGTAGTAACGGAGGGCGGGGGGGACGGAGTGAGCAGTTCTTC. The chain combines TRBV19 with TRBJ2-1; 9 bases are a match to TRBD2. Per germline, CDR1 LNHDA and CDR2 SQIVND (reference sequence). The CDR3 length is 16 residues. J was trimmed by 9 bases and V by 4 bases; bases with no gene match: 13.